This T cell receptor beta chain was sequenced in a study of PD-1 blockade in classical Hodgkin lymphoma. The overall study: Patients got intravenous nivolumab 3 mg/kg every 2 weeks. Whole-study results and caveats: Any patient who commenced nivolumab under 1 year after ASCT was excluded. Reports indicated that newly diagnosed patients had lower baseline TCR diversity than healthy donors did.

The time point: cycle 4 day 1 (C4D1), after 6 weeks of nivolumab. Every patient experienced relapse after autologous stem cell transplantation, and brentuximab vedotin exposure varied. Sequencing was performed with immunoSEQ multiplex PCR; in TCRdb, only in-frame clones are kept and a portion is missing. The data hold 5,500 to 7,000 clones, with approximately 86% observed a single time. Germline-derived CDR1 and CDR2 are SGHRS and YFSETQ. The CDR3 totals 16 residues. V was shortened by 0 bases and J by 8 bases, with 20 bases between the two germline ends. As concerns this clone: Its antigen is unidentified.

Sequencing used peripheral blood mononuclear cells (PBMCs), obtained before the fourth cycle of nivolumab. V and J are TRBV5-1 and TRBJ1-2; D is unclear. The source of this sequence is a human donor with classical Hodgkin lymphoma. The CDR3 coding sequence is TGCGCCAGCAGCTTGGCCGCGCAGACTGGAATAAAGGGCTACACCTTC. This encodes CASSLAAQTGIKGYTF.